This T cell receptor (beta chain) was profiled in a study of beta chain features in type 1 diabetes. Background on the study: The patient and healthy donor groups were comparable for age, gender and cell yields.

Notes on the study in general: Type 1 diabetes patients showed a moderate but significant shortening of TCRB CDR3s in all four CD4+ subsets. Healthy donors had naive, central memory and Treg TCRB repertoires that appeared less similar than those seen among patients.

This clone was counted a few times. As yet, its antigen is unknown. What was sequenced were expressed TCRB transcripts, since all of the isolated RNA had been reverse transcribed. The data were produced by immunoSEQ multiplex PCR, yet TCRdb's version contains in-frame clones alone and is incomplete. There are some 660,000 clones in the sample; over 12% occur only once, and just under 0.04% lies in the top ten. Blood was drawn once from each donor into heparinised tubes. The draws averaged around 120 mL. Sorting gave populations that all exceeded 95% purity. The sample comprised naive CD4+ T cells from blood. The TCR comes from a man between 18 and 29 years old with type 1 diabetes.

The CDR3 nucleotides are TGTGCCTGGAGTCCCTTCTTCAGGGGGACAGGGACTGAAGCTTTCTTT. The encoded protein is CAWSPFFRGTGTEAFF. The rearrangement joins TRBV30 to TRBJ1-1; 9 bases map to TRBD1. Germline CDR1 reads GTSNPN; CDR2 reads SVGIG (reference sequence). CDR3 size: 16 residues. Trimming cost V 2 bases and J 5 bases; bases outside gene matches: 12. The full variable domain, its missing parts supplied by reference TRBV30 and TRBJ1-1, is SQTIHQWPATLVQPVGSPLSLECTVEGTSNPNLYWYRQAAGRGLQLLFYSVGIGQISSEVPQNLSASRPQDRQFILSSKKLLLSDSGFYLCAWSPFFRGTGTEAFFGQGTRLTVV.